This T cell receptor beta chain was recovered during a study of OX40 agonist ivuxolimab in advanced cancers. Study-wide background: Therapy given before enrollment (anti-PD-1, anti-PD-L1 or anti-CTLA-4) was allowed, and 30% to 50% had some.

Germline V gives CDR1 SEHNR, CDR2 FQNEAQ (reference sequence). V lost 2 bases, J lost 1 base, and 1 base stayed unmatched. This CDR3 has 15 amino acids. Repertoires were generated with immunoSEQ multiplex PCR, while TCRdb's copy carries only in-frame clones and drops some. The sample has 67,000 or so clones, approximately 90% seen once; the top ten hold approximately 1%. This receptor was taken from an adult with an advanced solid tumor such as melanoma, head and neck, liver or kidney cancer. The V call is TRBV7-9, the J call TRBJ2-3, with 9 bases matching TRBD2. The sample in question was CD4+ or CD8+ T cells sorted from blood, obtained in a trial of the OX40 agonist ivuxolimab. The CDR3 coding sequence is TGTGCCAGCAGCTTATTAGCGGGGGGCACAGATACGCAGTATTTT. Its translation: CASSLLAGGTDTQYF.